Following are 30 T cell receptor beta chains from one sample sequenced in a study of tumor-infiltrating lymphocytes in primary liver carcinoma (dated 2017 in TCRdb). Total RNA and DNA were co-extracted without cell sorting from roughly 20-30 mg of bulk tissue using the AllPrep DNA/RNA mini kit. Reads for this sample came from an Illumina HiSeq 2500. A constant-region primer and ProtoScript II reverse transcriptase were used to reverse-transcribe TCRbeta-specific cDNA from around 540 ng total RNA. The TCRbeta libraries were prepared through three rounds of nested multiplex PCR following a slightly modified ARM-PCR procedure. Multiplex TRBV1-TRBV30 forward primers and a Cbeta reverse primer were used in the first two PCR rounds, each of which was run for around 10 cycles. The raw public reads went through TCRdb reprocessing: fastp at Q25, MiXCR clone calling, in-frame beta chains kept. Rows matching on CDR3 protein sequence are summarized as one entry with the most common DNA and genes. The sample table records 100,000 to 150,000 distinct CDR3 sequences; 50% to 80% of these occur just once. Jointly, the top ten make up approximately 8.9% of the sample.

Sample: liver tumor tissue from sampling region 3. The cell subset or site tag for this specimen amounts to: tumor region T3, left-lateral pole. The source of these receptors is a woman aged 55-70 years with primary liver carcinoma and hepatitis B virus infection.

A note on this clonotype: This could be a read error, since a much larger clone is one nucleotide away. The chain has TRBV12-3 or TRBV12-4 and TRBJ2-1; 7 nucleotides line up with TRBD2. The CDR3 consists of 17 residues. CDR3 loop: CASSLVGGSFGYNGQFF. In DNA form, the CDR3 reads TGTGCCAGCAGTTTAGTTGGCGGGAGCTTTGGCTACAATGGGCAGTTCTTC.

This clonotype was counted ten times or more. The rearrangement uses TRBV6-6 and TRBJ2-1, with D possibly being TRBD2 (6 bases). The germline CDR1 and CDR2 sequences are MNHNY and SVGAGI (reference sequence). CDR3 length equals 18 residues. Trimming took 0 bases from V and 4 from J, leaving 19 bases between them. CDR3 coding DNA: TGTGCCAGCAGTTACTCGCGTCCAGGCGGGGCTAGATACAATGAGCAGTTCTTC. Amino acid sequence: CASSYSRPGGARYNEQFF.

The chain combines TRBV28 with TRBJ1-1; D gene unclear. The V and J ends lost 2 bases and 4 bases respectively, with 17 bases between them. Germline loops: CDR1 MDHEN, CDR2 SYDVKM. CDR3 length equals 16 residues. CDR3 amino acids: CASSLDLRRARTEAFF. The CDR3 nucleotides are TGTGCCAGCAGTTTAGACCTCCGGAGGGCGCGCACTGAAGCTTTCTTT.

This clonotype was counted many times. V is TRBV29-1 and J is TRBJ2-5, with D unresolved. V lost 6 bases and J 5 bases, leaving 7 bases between the germline ends. The CDR3 has 10 amino acids. The V gene's germline CDR1 is SQVTM and CDR2 ANQGSEA. The chain's CDR3 is CSVQTETQYF. In DNA form, the CDR3 reads TGCAGCGTCCAAACGGAGACCCAGTACTTC.

The chain combines TRBV5-6 with TRBJ1-2; D is uncertain. The length of the CDR3 is 14 residues. In germline, CDR1 is SGHDT, CDR2 YYEEEE. Trimming stripped 6 bases from V and 5 bases from J, with 17 bases between. CDR3 protein: CASTPRRVNYGYTF. CDR3 sequence (DNA): TGTGCCAGCACCCCCAGGAGAGTTAATTATGGCTACACCTTC.

In this sample, this clonotype turned up many times. The rearrangement joins TRBV6-1 to TRBJ2-7; D may be TRBD2 (5 bases). The CDR3 sequence is 15 residues long. The V end was cut by 5 bases, the J end by 0 bases, with 14 bases between. Germline V CDR1 and CDR2: MNHNS, SASEGT. In nucleotides, the CDR3 is TGTGCCAGCAGTCTGACCAGAGGGAGCTCCTACGAGCAGTACTTC. As protein: CASSLTRGSSYEQYF.

This chain connects TRBV5-5 to TRBJ2-1, with TRBD2 matching over 8 bases. V shed 0 bases, J shed 0 bases, and the junction held 11 bases outside the gene matches. The CDR3 is 19 residues long. Germline V lookup: CDR1 SGHKS, CDR2 YYEKEE (reference sequence). CDR3 DNA: TGTGCCAGCAGCTTGGGACTAGCGAGGGGTGTAAACTCCTACAATGAGCAGTTCTTC. This gives the protein CASSLGLARGVNSYNEQFF.

This clonotype occurred many times. The rearrangement joins TRBV6-2 or TRBV6-3 to TRBJ2-1; possibly TRBD2 for D (5 bases). Trimming stripped 7 bases from V and 4 bases from J, with 8 bases between. CDR1 is MNHEY, CDR2 SVGEGT, per germline. The CDR3 runs 12 residues. Here the CDR3 reads CASTGGYNEQFF. The CDR3 nucleotides are TGTGCCAGCACTGGCGGGTACAATGAGCAGTTCTTC.

CDR3 in amino acids: CSIIIAAGSTDTQYF. CDR3 nucleotides: TGCAGTATTATCATCGCGGCAGGAAGCACAGATACGCAGTATTTT. The J gene is TRBJ2-3, the V gene TRBV29-1, with D hard to call. Germline values: CDR1 SQVTM, CDR2 ANQGSEA. The CDR3 spans 15 residues.

As to this clonotype: This may arise from a read error, as a much more abundant clone is one base away. This chain joins TRBV6-1 and TRBJ2-2; 8 positions agree with TRBD1. Losses at the gene ends were 6 bases for V and 4 bases for J; bases not matched to a gene: 7. This CDR3 has 15 residues. The germline V gene encodes CDR1 MNHNS and CDR2 SASEGT. The CDR3, as DNA: TGTGCCAGCAGCTCACAGGGGGTGGTCACCGGGGAGCTGTTTTTT. It yields the protein CASSSQGVVTGELFF.

This clonotype has a handful of counts. The chain recombines TRBV29-1 with TRBJ2-7, with TRBD2 matching 9 bases. CDR1 is SQVTM and CDR2 is ANQGSEA in the germline V gene. V was clipped by 6 bases and J by 13 bases; unmatched bases: 16. The CDR3 length is 13 residues. The chain's CDR3 is CSVGGTSSDGHYF. The CDR3 nucleotides read TGCAGCGTGGGGGGGACTAGCAGCGACGGGCACTACTTC.

This clonotype has just one count. The germline gene is not matched at one end of the junction; a read error may be the cause. The chain links TRBV11-3 to TRBJ1-2; D possibly corresponds to TRBD1 (5 bases). This CDR3 has 15 amino acids. Germline CDR1 and CDR2: SGHNT and YENEEA. The CDR3 reads CASSLDPVGRYGYTF. The CDR3 bases are TGTGCCAGCAGCTTAGACCCCGTGGGGCGATACGGCTACACCTTT.

Regarding this clonotype: Because the CDR3 is missing its conserved closing phenylalanine or tryptophan, this is likely a read error. V gene TRBV11-2 combines with J gene TRBJ2-2; D is unclear. Looked up from germline, CDR1 is SGHAT and CDR2 is FQNNGV. CDR3 length: 13 amino acids. The CDR3 reads CTSSLDRTGELFI. The CDR3, as DNA: TGTACCAGCAGCTTAGATAGAACTGGGGAGCTGTTTATT.

This clonotype was detected only a few times. This chain uses TRBV6-5 with TRBJ1-6; 8 bases are shared with TRBD1. Trimming removed 6 bases from V and 4 bases from J; junction bases left unmatched: 8. The CDR3 spans 16 residues. Germline CDR1 and CDR2: MNHEY and SVGAGI. DNA for the CDR3: TGTGCCAGCAGCCCCGTTGGGACAGGTTATAATTCACCCCTCCACTTT. This translates into CASSPVGTGYNSPLHF.

As for this clonotype: At one boundary the junction diverges from the germline segment, which might be a read error. CDR3 nucleotides: TGCGCCATCAGCTCGGGACACCAAAATGAAAAACTGTTTTTT. Residues: CAISSGHQNEKLFF. J is TRBJ1-4 and V is TRBV5-1; TRBD1 is a possible D gene (6 bases). Germline V gives CDR1 SGHRS, CDR2 YFSETQ. This CDR3 has 14 residues.

Comments on this clonotype: This may arise from a read error, as a much more abundant clone is one base away. The chain combines TRBV2 with TRBJ1-4; tentative D call: TRBD1 (5 bases). The CDR3 loop spans 15 amino acids. Germline CDR1 SNHLY, CDR2 FYNNEI. The CDR3 DNA is TGTGCCGGCAGGGCCGCCACCACACTTGATGAAAAACTGTTTTTT. It yields the protein CAGRAATTLDEKLFF.

At least ten counts were recorded for this clonotype. The V and J genes are TRBV28 and TRBJ2-7; 12 positions match TRBD2. CDR3 length: 15 amino acids. Unmatched junction bases numbered 8, after V lost 5 bases and J lost 6 bases. The germline V gene has CDR1 MDHEN and CDR2 SYDVKM. The CDR3 region has the DNA TGTGCCAGCAGTACCCGACTAGCGGGAGTTGGCGAGCAGTACTTC. This encodes CASSTRLAGVGEQYF.

The chain employs TRBV20-1 and TRBJ2-5; 8 nucleotides align to TRBD2. Per germline, CDR1 DFQATT and CDR2 SNEGSKA (reference sequence). The CDR3 is 14 amino acids. V was clipped by 5 bases and J by 5 bases; unmatched bases: 10. The CDR3: CSAPQAGADETQYF. The DNA for the CDR3 is TGCAGTGCTCCCCAAGCGGGAGCGGATGAGACCCAGTACTTC.

Concerning this clonotype itself: Just one base apart from a much larger clone, this may be a read error. The CDR3 end shows no conserved phenylalanine or tryptophan, and so a read error is likely. The chain is built from TRBV6-5 and TRBJ2-7; D is possibly TRBD1 (5 bases). Germline V gene data show CDR1 as MNHEY and CDR2 as SVGAGI. Trimming removed 9 bases at V and 8 bases at J, with 23 bases between. This CDR3 is 14 amino acids long. The DNA for the CDR3 is TGTGCCAGTCAAGGTTCCTTGGGGCACAACAAGCAGTACCTC. Its protein product is CASQGSLGHNKQYL.

By sample share, this clonotype is medium-sized. The V and J genes are TRBV11-2 and TRBJ2-5; D might be TRBD1 (6 bases). Trimming left V 5 bases short and J 6 bases short, with 13 bases between. CDR3 size: 13 residues. Germline V gives CDR1 SGHAT, CDR2 FQNNGV. The CDR3 nucleotides read TGTGCCAGCAGCGCTCCAGGGGTAAAGACCCAGTACTTC. Its protein is CASSAPGVKTQYF. The complete variable domain, with remaining parts taken from reference TRBV11-2 and TRBJ2-5, reads EAGVAQSPRYKIIEKRQSVAFWCNPISGHATLYWYQQILGQGPKLLIQFQNNGVVDDSQLPKDRFSAERLKGVDSTLKIQPAKLEDSAVYLCASSAPGVKTQYFGPGTRLLVL.

This clonotype was observed a handful of times. Just one base apart from a much larger clone, this may be a read error. The rearrangement links TRBV4-2 to TRBJ2-2, with D perhaps matching TRBD2 (5 bases). Germline CDR1 LGHNA, CDR2 YNFKEQ. The CDR3 runs to 17 residues. CDR3 DNA sequence: TGTGCCTGCAGCCCCCTCTCAAAGCGGACGAACACCGGGGAGCTGTTTTTT. This gives the protein CACSPLSKRTNTGELFF.

This chain joins TRBV11-2 and TRBJ2-7; no clear D. V gave up 5 bases and J gave up 2 bases, with 10 bases separating them. Germline CDR1 reads SGHAT; CDR2 reads FQNNGV. The CDR3 extends over 13 amino acids. Written as DNA, the CDR3 is TGTGCCAGCAGCGCCGCTGGGGCCTACGAGCAGTACTTC. Translating it yields CASSAAGAYEQYF.

This clonotype was counted a few times. Without the conserved terminal phenylalanine or tryptophan, this CDR3 likely stems from a read error. The DNA is left out, because the CDR3 cannot be placed on it with certainty; the CDR3 is given as TCRdb lists it. This rearrangement joins TRBV28 to TRBJ2-1; the D call TRBD2 from the table was never checked on the DNA. The germline V gene encodes CDR1 MDHEN and CDR2 SYDVKM. The CDR3 is 16 residues long, counting both termini. The CDR3 loop is CASSYPGTSHPRGRFL.

V is TRBV2 and J is TRBJ2-1; 10 bases align to TRBD2. With V trimmed by 1 base and J by 2 bases, 5 bases remained unmatched. The CDR3 covers 17 residues. Germline lookup yields CDR1 SNHLY and CDR2 FYNNEI. The CDR3 DNA reads TGTGCCAGCAGTGAAGGGGTAGCGGGAGGCCCCTACAATGAGCAGTTCTTC. It translates to CASSEGVAGGPYNEQFF.

On this clonotype itself: This may be a read error, as it is one base from a much larger clone. This chain connects TRBV12-3 or TRBV12-4 to TRBJ1-1; D not resolved. The length of the CDR3 is 14 residues. The CDR3 DNA reads TGTACCAGCAGTTTTACAGCGGGGAACACTGAAGCTTTCTTT. Amino acid sequence: CTSSFTAGNTEAFF.

This chain joins TRBV6-5 and TRBJ2-2; D not certain. CDR1 is MNHEY and CDR2 is SVGAGI in the germline V gene. With 4 bases removed from V and 8 bases from J, the gap between germline ends came to 17 bases. CDR3 length: 15 amino acids. The CDR3, as DNA: TGTGCCAGCAGTTTCTCGTCACGGGTTGGAGGGGAGCTGTTTTTT. Protein: CASSFSSRVGGELFF.

A note on this clonotype: A much larger clone is a single base away; this may be a read error. The chain links TRBV7-8 to TRBJ2-1; D is possibly TRBD2 (6 bases). There are 13 residues in the CDR3. V lost 6 bases and J lost 6, with 12 bases in between. The V gene's germline CDR1 is SGHVS and CDR2 FQNEAQ. This CDR3 reads CASRFYGGNEQFF. As DNA, the CDR3 is TGTGCCAGCAGATTTTACGGGGGCAATGAGCAGTTCTTC.

With regard to this clonotype: This may come from a read error, since a much larger clone is one base off. CDR3 protein: CGSSLVGVRAGAGYTF. The CDR3 DNA sequence: TGTGGCAGCAGCTTAGTCGGTGTCCGGGCAGGGGCTGGCTACACCTTC. V is TRBV7-8 and J is TRBJ1-2, with D possibly matching TRBD1 (6 bases). This CDR3 spans 16 amino acids. Germline V gene data show CDR1 as SGHVS and CDR2 as FQNEAQ.

About this clonotype: At one of its ends the junction is not consistent with the germline gene, which may arise from a read error. The chain carries TRBV24-1 and TRBJ2-7; 12 bases are shared with TRBD2. This CDR3 region has 13 residues. Germline V gives CDR1 KGHDR, CDR2 SFDVKD. CDR3 residues: CAAQTSGRKEQCF. The CDR3 coding sequence is TGTGCTGCACAGACTAGCGGGAGAAAGGAGCAGTGCTTC.

By share, this clonotype ranks as medium-sized. The CDR3 DNA follows: TGCAGCGTTGAAGGGTTGTGGAATGAGCAGTTCTTC. As protein: CSVEGLWNEQFF. This chain joins TRBV29-1 and TRBJ2-1; D is uncertain. The length of the CDR3 is 12 residues. Trimming took off 1 base at V and 7 bases at J, with 8 bases between the two ends. In germline, CDR1 is SQVTM, CDR2 ANQGSEA.